A selection of T cell receptor beta chains follows, all from one sample in a study of vaccination and CD4 T cells after COVID-19. One entry per CDR3 protein, called by TCRdb with MiXCR from the PCR reads. The sample yields about 20,000 distinct CDR3 sequences, 45% to 60% seen once. The antigens for these receptors are not known. Sequenced: CD4+ T cells from blood, cultured in vitro. The receptor source for this set is a human donor who had recovered from COVID-19. Both conserved end residues are part of each CDR3. The order of the fields is J gene, V gene, clone size, D gene, CDR3 protein, CDR3 DNA. A D gene is named only where the DNA matches it firmly. For some rows the clone size is stated as once, few or many, or as a class when expanded; others skip it.

>TRBJ2-2|TRBV7-9|-|-
CASRRNRDTGELFF
TGTGCCAGCAGGCGGAACCGGGACACCGGGGAGCTGTTTTTT
>TRBJ2-5|TRBV20-1|-|TRBD2
CSAIGGTAVETQYF
TGCAGTGCTATCGGGGGGACCGCCGTAGAGACCCAGTACTTC
>TRBJ1-6|TRBV30|-|-
CAWSMAQGYNSPLHF
TGTGCCTGGAGTATGGCACAGGGATATAATTCACCCCTCCACTTT
>TRBJ1-1|TRBV18|-|-
CASSPGMNTEAFF
TGTGCCAGCTCACCAGGGATGAACACTGAAGCTTTCTTT
>TRBJ2-7|TRBV7-2|-|TRBD2
CASSFSGTRYEQYF
TGTGCCAGCAGCTTCTCCGGGACTAGGTACGAGCAGTACTTC
>TRBJ2-2|TRBV27|-|-
CASSLLGGNTGELFF
TGTGCCAGCAGTTTATTAGGGGGGAACACCGGGGAGCTGTTTTTT
>TRBJ2-2|TRBV27|few|-
CASSFSTGELFF
TGTGCCAGCAGTTTCAGTACCGGGGAGCTGTTTTTT
>TRBJ1-2|TRBV20-1|-|TRBD1
CSARRGGVGQGVFYGYTF
TGCAGTGCTAGGCGGGGAGGTGTGGGACAGGGGGTTTTCTATGGCTACACCTTC
>TRBJ1-5|TRBV19|-|-
CVSSIEQTSNQPQHF
TGTGTCAGTAGTATAGAACAGACTAGCAATCAGCCCCAGCATTTT
>TRBJ2-3|TRBV20-1|few|TRBD2
CSARPNGGIFADTQYF
TGCAGTGCTAGGCCGAACGGGGGGATTTTCGCAGATACGCAGTATTTT
>TRBJ1-1|TRBV19|-|-
CASSARPAAAFF
TGTGCCAGTAGTGCCCGCCCCGCCGCAGCTTTCTTT
>TRBJ1-1|TRBV6-1|-|-
CASSLSGPMNTEAFF
TGTGCCAGCAGTCTCTCGGGACCCATGAACACTGAAGCTTTCTTT
>TRBJ2-3|TRBV20-1|-|-
CSARTGVVDTQYF
TGCAGTGCTAGAACGGGGGTGGTAGATACGCAGTATTTT
>TRBJ1-1|TRBV27|medium-sized|TRBD1
CASSTRGGPTEAFF
TGTGCCAGCAGTACCCGAGGGGGCCCCACTGAAGCTTTCTTT
>TRBJ2-5|TRBV20-1|-|-
CSARDQKETQYF
TGCAGTGCTAGGGACCAAAAAGAGACCCAGTACTTC
>TRBJ2-5|TRBV24-1|few|TRBD2
CATSDPGGKAQYF
TGTGCCACCAGTGATCCGGGGGGTAAGGCCCAGTACTTC
>TRBJ1-1|TRBV20-1|-|-
CSASFNPGLVEAFF
TGCAGTGCTAGTTTCAACCCAGGGTTAGTTGAAGCTTTCTTT
>TRBJ1-2|TRBV28|-|TRBD1
CASKALDRGLYGYTF
TGTGCCAGCAAAGCCCTGGACAGGGGCCTTTATGGCTACACCTTC
>TRBJ2-5|TRBV9|few|-
CASSVAPGSGQETQYF
TGTGCCAGCAGCGTAGCTCCAGGGTCGGGCCAAGAGACCCAGTACTTC
>TRBJ1-1|TRBV30|-|-
CAWSWNTEAFF
TGTGCCTGGAGTTGGAACACTGAAGCTTTCTTT
>TRBJ2-6|TRBV6-2/TRBV6-3|few|TRBD2
CASSYPAPTREGIIGANVLTF
TGTGCCAGCAGTTACCCCGCCCCAACACGGGAGGGCATAATTGGGGCCAACGTCCTGACTTTC
>TRBJ2-7|TRBV12-3/TRBV12-4|few|TRBD1
CASRDGTVSYEQYF
TGTGCCAGCAGGGATGGGACAGTATCCTACGAGCAGTACTTC
>TRBJ1-2|TRBV6-2/TRBV6-3|-|-
CASSNANCGYTF
TGTGCCAGCAGCAATGCTAACTGTGGCTACACCTTC
>TRBJ1-6|TRBV2|few|TRBD1
CASSRTGGTPSYNSPLHF
TGTGCCAGCAGCCGGACAGGGGGCACACCTTCCTATAATTCACCCCTCCACTTT
>TRBJ2-7|TRBV7-2|-|TRBD1
CASSRDRATYEQYF
TGTGCCAGCAGCCGGGACAGGGCAACCTACGAGCAGTACTTC
>TRBJ1-1|TRBV10-3|-|TRBD1
CAISGTGNTEAFF
TGTGCCATCAGTGGGACAGGGAACACTGAAGCTTTCTTT
>TRBJ1-1|TRBV12-3/TRBV12-4|-|-
CASKVLNTEAFF
TGTGCCAGCAAGGTCCTGAACACTGAAGCTTTCTTT
>TRBJ1-6|TRBV6-5|-|-
CASSYLGNSPLHF
TGTGCCAGCAGTTACCTAGGGAATTCACCCCTCCACTTT
>TRBJ1-6|TRBV28|-|TRBD1
CASSSYRYWTGENSPLHF
TGTGCCAGCAGTTCGTATCGTTATTGGACAGGGGAGAATTCACCCCTCCACTTT
>TRBJ2-7|TRBV5-4|-|TRBD1
CASSAGQGYEQYF
TGTGCCAGCAGCGCCGGACAGGGGTACGAGCAGTACTTC
>TRBJ2-7|TRBV27|-|TRBD1
CASRPTGGSSYEQYF
TGTGCCAGCAGACCCACAGGGGGAAGCTCCTACGAGCAGTACTTC
>TRBJ1-1|TRBV14|-|-
CASSQALDTEAFF
TGTGCCAGCAGCCAAGCCTTAGACACTGAAGCTTTCTTT
>TRBJ1-2|TRBV6-1|few|-
CASSLTANYGYTF
TGTGCCAGCAGTCTGACAGCTAACTATGGCTACACCTTC
>TRBJ2-1|TRBV2|once|-
CASRPDTPNEQFF
TGTGCCAGCAGGCCCGACACCCCCAATGAGCAGTTCTTC
>TRBJ2-5|TRBV6-2/TRBV6-3|few|-
CASSYGWGQETQYF
TGTGCCAGCAGTTACGGGTGGGGGCAAGAGACCCAGTACTTC
>TRBJ1-2|TRBV20-1|-|-
CSAINPQGFVYGYTF
TGCAGTGCTATCAACCCCCAGGGTTTCGTCTATGGCTACACCTTC
>TRBJ1-1|TRBV20-1|-|-
CSASYANTEAFF
TGCAGTGCTAGTTACGCGAACACTGAAGCTTTCTTT
>TRBJ1-5|TRBV2|few|-
CASSEADNRDYNQPQHF
TGTGCCAGCAGTGAAGCGGATAACAGGGACTACAATCAGCCCCAGCATTTT
>TRBJ1-3|TRBV27|-|-
CASSWRAGNTIYF
TGTGCCAGCAGTTGGAGGGCTGGAAACACCATATATTTT
>TRBJ1-6|TRBV11-2|few|-
CASSLDARGVPGSPLHF
TGTGCCAGCAGCTTAGACGCGCGAGGGGTGCCGGGTTCACCCCTCCACTTT
>TRBJ2-7|TRBV5-1|-|-
CASSLEATSSYEQYF
TGCGCCAGCAGCTTGGAGGCGACGAGCTCCTACGAGCAGTACTTC
>TRBJ1-2|TRBV4-3|-|TRBD1
CASSPQGGQGYGYTF
TGCGCCAGCAGCCCTCAGGGGGGCCAAGGATATGGCTACACCTTC
>TRBJ2-2|TRBV20-1|few|-
CSAPGTTGELFF
TGCAGTGCTCCCGGGACGACCGGGGAGCTGTTTTTT
>TRBJ1-1|TRBV7-9|-|-
CASSLQVGTEAFF
TGTGCCAGCAGCTTACAGGTGGGCACTGAAGCTTTCTTT
>TRBJ2-1|TRBV20-1|once|TRBD2
CSARNGRGLAGSYNEQFF
TGCAGTGCTAGAAATGGTAGAGGACTAGCGGGATCCTATAATGAGCAGTTCTTC
>TRBJ2-5|TRBV7-2|medium-sized|TRBD1
CASSLTGGQETQYF
TGTGCCAGCAGCTTGACAGGGGGCCAAGAGACCCAGTACTTC
>TRBJ1-1|TRBV6-1|-|-
CASRPQEAAAFF
TGTGCCAGCAGACCCCAGGAGGCTGCTGCTTTCTTT
>TRBJ2-3|TRBV19|few|-
CASSTGLGDTQYF
TGTGCCAGTAGTACGGGACTGGGAGATACGCAGTATTTT
>TRBJ2-5|TRBV18|-|-
CASSPPHRALGTQYF
TGTGCCAGCTCACCACCCCACAGGGCCCTAGGGACCCAGTACTTC
>TRBJ2-3|TRBV7-2|-|TRBD2
CASSPTSGGGTDTQYF
TGTGCCAGCAGCCCGACTAGCGGGGGTGGGACAGATACGCAGTATTTT
>TRBJ1-1|TRBV21-1|-|-
CASSKKGWDRPMNTEAFF
TGTGCCAGCAGCAAAAAGGGGTGGGACAGGCCCATGAACACTGAAGCTTTCTTT
>TRBJ1-2|TRBV7-9|few|TRBD1
CASSVEGTGGADYGYTF
TGTGCCAGCAGCGTCGAAGGGACAGGGGGCGCGGACTATGGCTACACCTTC
>TRBJ1-6|TRBV6-2/TRBV6-3|-|-
CASSYGDLGARDSPLHF
TGTGCCAGCAGTTACGGGGACCTCGGGGCAAGGGATTCACCCCTCCACTTT
>TRBJ2-2|TRBV12-3/TRBV12-4|-|TRBD2
CASSLAGLGDTGELFF
TGTGCCAGCAGTTTAGCCGGACTAGGGGACACCGGGGAGCTGTTTTTT
>TRBJ1-5|TRBV7-8|few|-
CASGRDQQPQHF
TGTGCCAGCGGTAGGGATCAGCAGCCCCAGCATTTT
>TRBJ1-5|TRBV27|once|-
CASSPFRDQPQHF
TGTGCCAGCAGCCCGTTTCGGGACCAGCCCCAGCATTTT
>TRBJ2-2|TRBV24-1|few|TRBD2
CATSGSGDNTGELFF
TGTGCCACCAGCGGAAGCGGGGATAACACCGGGGAGCTGTTTTTT